Following are 5 T cell receptor beta chains from one sample sequenced in a study of beta chain features in type 1 diabetes. Their target antigens are unknown. General study points: In all four CD4+ subsets, TCRB CDR3 length was significantly, moderately reduced in type 1 diabetes.

As every portion of the isolated RNA was reverse transcribed, the sequencing read expressed TCRB transcripts. Profiling relied on immunoSEQ multiplex PCR, and the TCRdb table lists in-frame clones only, not all of them. The table records around 44,000 clones, approximately 68% of them present only once. Sequencing was performed on Tregs from blood. The receptors were gathered from a woman aged 18-35 years with type 1 diabetes.

This sequence joins TRBV6-6 and TRBJ2-3; D is undetermined. This CDR3 spans 13 amino acids. Trimming took 3 bases from V and 6 from J, leaving 10 bases between them. CDR1 and CDR2 (germline): MNHNY, SVGAGI (reference sequence). CDR3 amino acids: CASSYRSVDTQYF. Here the CDR3 DNA reads TGTGCCAGCAGTTATCGTTCCGTGGATACGCAGTATTTT.

V usage is TRBV29-1 and J usage is TRBJ2-1; D ambiguous. The CDR3 length is 14 residues. The V end lost 2 bases, the J end lost 4 bases, and 12 bases lay between the germline ends. Germline V gene data show CDR1 as SQVTM and CDR2 as ANQGSEA. CDR3 protein: CSVELALLYNEQFF. DNA of the CDR3: TGCAGCGTTGAATTGGCCTTATTATACAATGAGCAGTTCTTC.

The chain joins TRBV5-1 to TRBJ1-1; weak D call: TRBD1 (5 bases). Per the germline V gene, CDR1 is SGHRS and CDR2 is YFSETQ. V gave up 0 bases and J gave up 4 bases, with 16 bases separating them. This CDR3 contains 16 residues. CDR3 nucleotides: TGCGCCAGCAGCTTGGGCAGGGTTGCTCTAAGCACTGAAGCTTTCTTT. Protein sequence: CASSLGRVALSTEAFF.

This chain connects TRBV23-1 to TRBJ2-7; D call uncertain. TRBV23-1 is flagged as an ORF with uncertain function. V was clipped by 3 bases and J by 1 base, with 13 bases between them. CDR3 length equals 15 residues. The CDR3: CASSHPLRVSYEQYF. CDR3 nucleotide sequence: TGCGCCAGCAGTCATCCCCTCCGGGTGTCCTACGAGCAGTACTTC.

This chain joins TRBV25-1 and TRBJ1-1; D possibly corresponds to TRBD1 (6 bases). Germline assignment: CDR1 MGHDK and CDR2 SYGVNS. Between the trimmed V and J ends, which lost 3 bases and 6 bases, there was a span of 8 bases. This CDR3 is built from 12 residues. In DNA form, the CDR3 reads TGTGCCAGCAGTGATTACAGGGCTGAAGCTTTCTTT. Residues: CASSDYRAEAFF.